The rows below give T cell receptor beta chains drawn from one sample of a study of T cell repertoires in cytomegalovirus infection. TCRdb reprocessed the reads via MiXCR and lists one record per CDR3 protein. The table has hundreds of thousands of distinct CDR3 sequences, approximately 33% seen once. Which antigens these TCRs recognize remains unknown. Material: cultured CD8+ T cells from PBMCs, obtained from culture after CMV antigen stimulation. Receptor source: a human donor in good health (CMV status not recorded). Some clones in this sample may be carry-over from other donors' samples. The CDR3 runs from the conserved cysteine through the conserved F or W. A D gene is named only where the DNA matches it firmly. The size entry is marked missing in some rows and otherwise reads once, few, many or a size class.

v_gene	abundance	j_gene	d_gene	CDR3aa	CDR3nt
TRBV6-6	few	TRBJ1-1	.	CASSYSRGSAEAFF	TGTGCCAGCAGTTACTCGAGAGGTTCTGCTGAAGCTTTCTTT
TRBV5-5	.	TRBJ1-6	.	CASSIGQTEFYF	TGTGCCAGCAGCATCGGACAGACTGAATTTTACTTT
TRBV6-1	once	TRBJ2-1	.	CAAGGFSTVEQFF	TGTGCCGCCGGGGGCTTCTCAACTGTAGAGCAGTTCTTC
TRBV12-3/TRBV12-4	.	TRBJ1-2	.	CASSFLGMGGYTF	TGTGCCAGCAGTTTCCTAGGGATGGGAGGCTACACCTTC
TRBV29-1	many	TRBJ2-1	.	CSVEIRIDEQFF	TGCAGCGTTGAAATCAGAATCGATGAGCAGTTCTTC
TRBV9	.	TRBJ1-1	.	CASSAEGGANTEAFF	TGTGCCAGCAGCGCTGAGGGGGGGGCGAACACTGAAGCTTTCTTT
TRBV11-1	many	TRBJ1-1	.	CASSLSRGPNTEAFF	TGTGCCAGCAGCCTCAGCAGGGGACCGAACACTGAAGCTTTCTTT
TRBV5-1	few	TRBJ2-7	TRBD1	CASSLEPGQRYEQYF	TGCGCCAGCAGCCTAGAGCCGGGACAGCGCTACGAGCAGTACTTC
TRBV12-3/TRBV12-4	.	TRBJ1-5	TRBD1	CASSSSTGGARQPQHF	TGTGCCAGCAGTTCGTCGACAGGGGGCGCCCGGCAGCCCCAGCATTTT
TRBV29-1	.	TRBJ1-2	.	CSVETRKLNYGYTF	TGCAGCGTTGAAACAAGAAAACTGAACTATGGCTACACCTTC
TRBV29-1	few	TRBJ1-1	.	CSVEVGDGTGGAFF	TGCAGCGTTGAAGTTGGCGACGGGACGGGGGGAGCTTTCTTT
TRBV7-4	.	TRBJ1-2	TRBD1	CASADRGVWGDTF	TGTGCCAGTGCCGACAGGGGGGTTTGGGGCGACACCTTC
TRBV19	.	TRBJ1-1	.	CASSIAGHGAGAFF	TGTGCCAGTAGTATAGCAGGACATGGGGCTGGAGCTTTCTTT
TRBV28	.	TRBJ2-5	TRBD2	CASSLRLAGGKQETQYF	TGTGCCAGCAGTCTCCGGCTAGCGGGGGGGAAACAAGAGACCCAGTACTTC
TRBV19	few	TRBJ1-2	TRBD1	CASSLFWDSIYGYTF	TGTGCCAGTAGTCTTTTCTGGGACAGCATCTATGGCTACACCTTC
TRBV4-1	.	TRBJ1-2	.	CASSPTGQSFGYTF	TGCGCCAGCAGCCCCACCGGACAGTCTTTCGGCTACACCTTC
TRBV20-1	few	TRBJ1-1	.	CSALADKPIFRVGWTEAFF	TGCAGTGCCCTGGCGGATAAACCGATTTTCAGGGTAGGGTGGACTGAAGCTTTCTTT
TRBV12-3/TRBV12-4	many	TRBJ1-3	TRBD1	CASSQSGGPGNTIYF	TGTGCCAGCAGTCAATCAGGGGGCCCTGGAAACACCATATATTTT
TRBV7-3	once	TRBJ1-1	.	CASSSPREGDTEAFF	TGTGCCAGCAGCTCCCCCAGGGAGGGGGACACTGAAGCTTTCTTT
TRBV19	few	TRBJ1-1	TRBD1	CASDRGWNTEAFF	TGTGCCAGTGACAGGGGTTGGAACACTGAAGCTTTCTTT
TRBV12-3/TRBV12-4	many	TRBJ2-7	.	CASSPLARVEQYF	TGTGCCAGCAGTCCACTGGCCAGGGTAGAGCAGTACTTC